What follows are 32 T cell receptor beta chains derived from one specimen sequenced in a study of blood T cell repertoires in COVID-19. The assay was immunoSEQ multiplex PCR, and TCRdb's table has in-frame clones only and misses some. The table has some 150,000 clones, 80% seen once. Sequencing input: peripheral blood. The receptors come from a man aged 55 to 70 with acute or convalescent COVID-19.

V gene TRBV5-1 combines with J gene TRBJ1-1, with D possibly being TRBD1 (6 bases). In germline, CDR1 is SGHRS, CDR2 YFSETQ. The CDR3 spans 14 residues. Trimming took off 4 bases at V and 0 bases at J, with 10 bases between the two ends. The CDR3 DNA is TGCGCCAGCAGCGGACAGTCCATGAACACTGAAGCTTTCTTT. It encodes CASSGQSMNTEAFF.

This rearrangement joins TRBV10-2 to TRBJ2-7, with TRBD2 matching 12 bases. Germline V gives CDR1 WSHSY, CDR2 SAAADI. The CDR3 consists of 14 residues. Trimming at V came to 6 bases and at J to 2 bases, leaving 2 bases not matched to a gene. The CDR3, as DNA: TGCGCCAGCAGGTCTAGCGGGAGGGCCTACGAGCAGTACTTC. Encoded protein: CASRSSGRAYEQYF.

This clone was counted a few times. This chain's CDR3 is CASSQGSGLRYEQYF. The CDR3 DNA follows: TGTGCCAGCAGCCAAGGATCGGGACTTAGGTACGAGCAGTACTTC. This rearrangement joins TRBV4-2 to TRBJ2-7; perhaps TRBD2 as D (6 bases). The CDR3 contains 15 residues. Germline assignment: CDR1 LGHNA and CDR2 YNFKEQ. The ends were cut back, 1 base at V and 4 bases at J, with 14 bases in the middle.

This clone was found once. CDR3 in amino acids: CASRPGTAVEEQYF. The CDR3 region has the DNA TGTGCCAGCCGCCCGGGGACAGCGGTGGAGGAGCAGTACTTC. The chain recombines TRBV7-2 with TRBJ2-7, with 7 nucleotides matching TRBD1. This CDR3 has 14 residues. Unmatched junction bases numbered 14, after V lost 8 bases and J lost 7 bases. Germline assignment: CDR1 SGHTA and CDR2 FQGNSA.

The chain links TRBV19 to TRBJ1-2; D is uncertain. From germline, CDR1 is LNHDA and CDR2 SQIVND (reference sequence). V was cut by 6 bases and J by 5 bases, with 19 bases left in between. The CDR3 runs to 15 residues. CDR3 protein: CASRKEYAAGYGYTF. CDR3 nucleotide sequence: TGTGCCAGTAGAAAGGAATATGCGGCGGGGTATGGCTACACCTTC.

This clone showed up just once. The chain recombines TRBV5-6 with TRBJ2-1; 13 bases match TRBD2. Germline CDR1 and CDR2: SGHDT and YYEEEE. V was clipped by 2 bases and J by 7 bases; unmatched bases: 3. This CDR3 region has 15 residues. CDR3 nucleotide sequence: TGTGCCAGCAGCTTCGGACTAGCGGGAGCTAATGAGCAGTTCTTC. Its translation is CASSFGLAGANEQFF.

This chain links TRBV10-3 with TRBJ1-2, with D perhaps TRBD1 (6 bases). The V end lost 3 bases, the J end lost 2 bases, and 13 bases lay between the germline ends. Per the germline V gene, CDR1 is ENHRY and CDR2 is SYGVKD. This CDR3 spans 15 amino acids. CDR3 nucleotide sequence: TGTGCCATCAGTGATATGGGGACACAGAACTATGGCTACACCTTC. Translation gives CAISDMGTQNYGYTF.

CDR3 in DNA: TGTGCCACCAGCAGAGAGGGACTGTACCAAGAGACCCAGTACTTC. Its translation: CATSREGLYQETQYF. The V gene is TRBV15, the J gene TRBJ2-5; possible D gene TRBD2, 6 bases. CDR1 and CDR2 from the germline V gene are LNHNV and YYDKDF (reference sequence). V was trimmed by 0 bases and J by 0 bases, leaving 8 bases between them. The CDR3 runs to 15 residues.

This clone was seen only once. This chain uses TRBV6-5 with TRBJ1-1; D call uncertain. The germline CDR1 and CDR2 sequences are MNHEY and SVGAGI. The CDR3 totals 14 residues. Trimming removed 0 bases at V and 0 bases at J, with 5 bases between. CDR3 loop: CASSYSSVNTEAFF. CDR3 coding DNA: TGTGCCAGCAGTTACTCGTCGGTGAACACTGAAGCTTTCTTT.

V gene TRBV7-2 combines with J gene TRBJ1-4, with 10 bases aligning to TRBD1. The germline V gene has CDR1 SGHTA and CDR2 FQGNSA. J lost 7 bases, V lost 4 bases, and 6 bases had no gene match. The CDR3 covers 15 residues. In nucleotides, the CDR3 is TGTGCCAGCAGCTCGGGACAGGGGTTAAGTGAAAAACTGTTTTTT. This codes for CASSSGQGLSEKLFF.

This chain connects TRBV3-1 (or the pseudogene TRBV3-2) to TRBJ2-7; possible D gene TRBD1, 6 bases. Trimming pared 0 bases from V and 0 bases from J, leaving 12 bases between. The CDR3 length is 16 residues. The germline gives CDR1 LGHDT, CDR2 YNNKEL (reference sequence). The DNA for the CDR3 is TGTGCCAGCAGCCAAGAAGGACAGCGGATCTCCTACGAGCAGTACTTC. Encoded protein: CASSQEGQRISYEQYF.

The chain uses TRBV5-1 and TRBJ2-7, with 9 bases that match TRBD2. V lost 4 bases and J lost 4; bases outside the gene matches: 12. The germline V gene has CDR1 SGHRS and CDR2 YFSETQ. The CDR3 is made up of 16 amino acids. The CDR3 reads CASSQAGGTTTYEQYF. The CDR3 DNA is TGCGCCAGCAGCCAGGCGGGGGGGACGACGACGTACGAGCAGTACTTC.

The chain is built from TRBV9 and TRBJ2-7; 8 positions agree with TRBD1. Germline loops: CDR1 SGDLS, CDR2 YYNGEE. Unmatched junction bases numbered 7, after V lost 2 bases and J lost 3 bases. This CDR3 comprises 15 residues. This CDR3 is CASSVTGDTNYEQYF. Here the CDR3 DNA reads TGTGCCAGCAGCGTGACAGGGGACACCAACTACGAGCAGTACTTC.

The chain couples TRBV3-1 (or the pseudogene TRBV3-2) to TRBJ2-5, with unresolved D. Deletions cut 1 base from V and 6 bases from J, with 6 bases between. This CDR3 has 12 amino acids. Germline loops: CDR1 LGHDT, CDR2 YNNKEL (reference sequence). The CDR3 bases are TGTGCCAGCAGCCAAGGCAGGAAGACCCAGTACTTC. The encoded protein is CASSQGRKTQYF.

The chain recombines TRBV28 with TRBJ2-7; a possible D gene is TRBD1 (5 bases). The length of the CDR3 is 13 residues. Trimming removed 7 bases from V and 2 bases from J, with 12 bases in between. The V gene's germline CDR1 is MDHEN and CDR2 SYDVKM. The DNA for the CDR3 is TGTGCCAGCACCAGACAGAACGCCTACGAGCAGTACTTC. It codes for CASTRQNAYEQYF.

This rearrangement joins TRBV5-5 to TRBJ1-1; no clear D gene. This CDR3 spans 13 amino acids. Trimming took off 2 bases at V and 7 bases at J, with 12 bases between the two ends. The V gene's germline CDR1 is SGHKS and CDR2 YYEKEE (reference sequence). CDR3 loop: CASSFFRNIEAFF. CDR3 coding DNA: TGTGCCAGCAGCTTCTTCAGGAATATTGAAGCTTTCTTT.

The V call is TRBV21-1, the J call TRBJ2-7; TRBD2 is the table's D call and was not checked against the DNA. TRBV21-1 is designated a pseudogene. CDR3 length: 16 residues. The CDR3 DNA reads TGTGCCAGCACACCTGATGGGGGGTCTCGCTCCTACGAGCAGTACTTC. Its protein product is CASTPDGGSRSYEQYF.

Of note for this clone: Its ends do not fully match the called genes, so a read error is possible. The chain has TRBV24-1 and TRBJ2-1; a weak D match, TRBD1 (5 bases). The CDR3 runs 16 residues. Germline CDR1 and CDR2: KGHDR and SFDVKD. DNA of the CDR3: TGTGCCACCAGTGAGTCAAAGGGGCCTCGAAACAATGAGCGGTTCTTC. Translated, it gives CATSESKGPRNNERFF.

This chain connects TRBV2 to TRBJ1-5; D unresolved. In germline, CDR1 is SNHLY, CDR2 FYNNEI. V shed 0 bases and J shed 0 bases, with 15 bases lying between them. This CDR3 spans 18 amino acids. The CDR3 coding sequence is TGTGCCAGCAGTGAAGCCGCCGGGTACGGCTATAGCAATCAGCCCCAGCATTTT. Residues: CASSEAAGYGYSNQPQHF.

This clone appeared a single time. The chain uses TRBV9 and TRBJ2-2, with 8 positions matching TRBD2. Germline values: CDR1 SGDLS, CDR2 YYNGEE. The CDR3 spans 17 residues. V lost 3 bases to trimming and J lost 2 bases; unmatched junction nucleotides: 9. The CDR3 sequence is CASSADPLAANTGELFF. As DNA, the CDR3 is TGTGCCAGCAGCGCCGACCCACTAGCGGCCAACACCGGGGAGCTGTTTTTT.

This chain joins TRBV28 and TRBJ1-6, with D possibly being TRBD1 (5 bases). The V gene's germline CDR1 is MDHEN and CDR2 SYDVKM. The V gene lost 6 bases and the J gene lost 6 bases, with 12 bases spanning the gap. CDR3 length equals 14 residues. The CDR3 coding sequence is TGTGCCAGCAGACGTGGGACTGCTAATTCACCCCTCCACTTT. Protein product: CASRRGTANSPLHF. The full variable domain, in which reference TRBV28 and TRBJ1-6 provide the parts outside the CDR3, is DVKVTQSSRYLVKRTGEKVFLECVQDMDHENMFWYRQDPGLGLRLIYFSYDVKMKEKGDIPEGYSVSREKKERFSLILESASTNQTSMYLCASRRGTANSPLHFGNGTRLTVT.

The chain links TRBV5-1 to TRBJ2-1; 7 nucleotides line up with TRBD1. The germline CDR1 and CDR2 sequences are SGHRS and YFSETQ. V shed 2 bases and J 0 bases; nucleotides not matched to a gene: 11. CDR3 size: 18 residues. DNA for the CDR3: TGCGCCAGCAGCTTTCAGATGACAGGGAAACACTCCTACAATGAGCAGTTCTTC. It yields the protein CASSFQMTGKHSYNEQFF.

This rearrangement joins TRBV4-2 to TRBJ1-3; D might be TRBD1 (6 bases). The CDR3 spans 16 residues. Between the trimmed V and J ends, which lost 1 base and 2 bases, there was a span of 12 bases. Germline CDR1 reads LGHNA; CDR2 reads YNFKEQ. The CDR3 is CASSQAGGATGNTIYF. The CDR3 nucleotides are TGTGCCAGCAGCCAAGCCGGGGGGGCGACTGGAAACACCATATATTTT.

The chain has TRBV6-2 or TRBV6-3 and TRBJ1-4, with 7 bases aligning to TRBD1. The germline V gene encodes CDR1 MNHEY and CDR2 SVGEGT. Trimming cost V 0 bases and J 8 bases; bases outside gene matches: 12. The CDR3 totals 17 residues. CDR3 in amino acids: CASSYSKTGQVEEKLFF. The CDR3 DNA sequence: TGTGCCAGCAGTTACTCCAAGACCGGACAGGTGGAAGAAAAACTGTTTTTT.

The chain carries TRBV10-3 and TRBJ2-6; D is possibly TRBD1 (5 bases). Trimming pared 6 bases from V and 0 bases from J, leaving 6 bases between. CDR3 length: 14 residues. Germline V gene data show CDR1 as ENHRY and CDR2 as SYGVKD. The CDR3 DNA follows: TGTGCCATCAGAGACAGCTCTGGGGCCAACGTCCTGACTTTC. Amino acid sequence: CAIRDSSGANVLTF.

This rearrangement joins TRBV5-4 to TRBJ2-5, with 9 positions matching TRBD2. The CDR3 extends over 15 amino acids. The V gene's germline CDR1 is SGHNT and CDR2 YYREEE (reference sequence). V shed 1 base and J 3 bases; nucleotides not matched to a gene: 4. The CDR3 DNA is TGTGCCAGCAGCTTGAAGACTAGCGGAGAAGAGACCCAGTACTTC. Protein: CASSLKTSGEETQYF. Drawing the rest from reference TRBV5-4 and TRBJ2-5, the complete variable domain is ETGVTQSPTHLIKTRGQQVTLRCSSQSGHNTVSWYQQALGQGPQFIFQYYREEENGRGNFPPRFSGLQFPNYSSELNVNALELDDSALYLCASSLKTSGEETQYFGPGTRLLVL.

This clone was picked up a small number of times. The rearrangement uses TRBV3-1 (or the pseudogene TRBV3-2) and TRBJ2-7, with 7 bases aligning to TRBD2. The CDR3 consists of 14 residues. Trimming at V came to 8 bases and at J to 7 bases, leaving 14 bases not matched to a gene. The germline V gene encodes CDR1 LGHDT and CDR2 YNNKEL (reference sequence). This chain's CDR3 is CASHPSGRTREQYF. The DNA for the CDR3 is TGTGCCAGCCACCCCTCCGGGAGGACAAGGGAGCAGTACTTC.

The V gene is TRBV27, the J gene TRBJ2-6, with 10 bases that match TRBD1. Trimming removed 5 bases from V and 12 bases from J; junction bases left unmatched: 7. The CDR3 covers 14 residues. Germline V CDR1 and CDR2: MNHEY, SMNVEV (reference sequence). The CDR3 loop reads CASSPGTGAPVLTF. CDR3 nucleotide sequence: TGTGCCAGCAGTCCCGGGACAGGGGCCCCCGTCCTGACTTTC.

The genes are TRBV14 and TRBJ1-6; 8 bases agree with TRBD1. Germline lookup yields CDR1 SGHDN and CDR2 FVKESK. The trim removed 4 bases at V and 7 bases at J, leaving 6 bases unmatched. The CDR3 runs to 15 residues. CDR3 in DNA: TGTGCCAGCAGCCCCGGGACAGGTTCCAATTCACCCCTCCACTTT. Its translation: CASSPGTGSNSPLHF.

The chain couples TRBV10-3 to TRBJ2-7; maybe TRBD2 (6 bases). Trimming left V 10 bases short and J 2 bases short, with 18 bases between. The germline CDR1 and CDR2 sequences are ENHRY and SYGVKD. The CDR3 has 14 amino acids. The CDR3 DNA reads as TGTGCCACCTCCGGGGTCGGCGGGACCTACGAGCAGTACTTC. Translated, it gives CATSGVGGTYEQYF.

CDR3 sequence (DNA): TGTGCCAGCAGCCCCCAGGACAGCAATTCCTACAATGAGCAGTTCTTC. This gives the protein CASSPQDSNSYNEQFF. This chain links TRBV14 with TRBJ2-1, with D possibly being TRBD1 (6 bases). CDR1 is SGHDN and CDR2 is FVKESK in the germline V gene. Trimming removed 4 bases at V and 1 base at J, with 14 bases between. This CDR3 has 16 residues. Together with reference TRBV14 and TRBJ2-1, the CDR3 gives the full variable domain: EAGVTQFPSHSVIEKGQTVTLRCDPISGHDNLYWYRRVMGKEIKFLLHFVKESKQDESGMPNNRFLAERTGGTYSTLKVQPAELEDSGVYFCASSPQDSNSYNEQFFGPGTRLTVL.

The chain combines TRBV27 with TRBJ2-5; 11 bases are a match to TRBD2. Gene TRBJ2-7 matches the end of the DNA better, so the J call may be wrong. This CDR3 spans 16 amino acids. From germline, CDR1 is MNHEY and CDR2 SMNVEV (reference sequence). CDR3 nucleotides: TGTGCCAGCAGTTCCCAAGGGACTAGCGGTTTCTACGAGCAGTACTTC. Translating gives CASSSQGTSGFYEQYF.